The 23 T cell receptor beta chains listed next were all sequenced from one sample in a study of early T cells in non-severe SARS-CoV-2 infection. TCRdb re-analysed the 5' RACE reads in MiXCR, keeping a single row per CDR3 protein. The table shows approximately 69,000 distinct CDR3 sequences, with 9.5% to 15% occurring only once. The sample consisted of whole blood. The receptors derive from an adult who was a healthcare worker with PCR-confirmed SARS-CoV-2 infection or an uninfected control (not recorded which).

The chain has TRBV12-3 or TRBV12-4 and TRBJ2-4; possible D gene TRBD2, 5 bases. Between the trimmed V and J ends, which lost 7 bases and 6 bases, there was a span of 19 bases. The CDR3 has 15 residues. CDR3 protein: CASNLGIAPPNIQYF. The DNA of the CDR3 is TGTGCCAGCAACCTGGGGATAGCGCCACCAAACATTCAGTACTTC.

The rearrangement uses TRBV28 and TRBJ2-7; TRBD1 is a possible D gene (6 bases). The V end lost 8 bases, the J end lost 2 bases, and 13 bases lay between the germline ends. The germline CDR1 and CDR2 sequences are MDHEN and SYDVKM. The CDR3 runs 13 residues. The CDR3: CASANRVPYEQYF. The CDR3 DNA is TGTGCCAGCGCCAACAGGGTCCCCTACGAGCAGTACTTC.

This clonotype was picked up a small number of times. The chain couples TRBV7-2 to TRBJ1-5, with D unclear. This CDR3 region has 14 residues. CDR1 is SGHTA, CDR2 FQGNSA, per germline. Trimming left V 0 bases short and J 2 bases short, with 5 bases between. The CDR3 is CASSLARGNQPQHF. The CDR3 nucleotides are TGTGCCAGCAGCTTAGCCAGAGGCAATCAGCCCCAGCATTTT.

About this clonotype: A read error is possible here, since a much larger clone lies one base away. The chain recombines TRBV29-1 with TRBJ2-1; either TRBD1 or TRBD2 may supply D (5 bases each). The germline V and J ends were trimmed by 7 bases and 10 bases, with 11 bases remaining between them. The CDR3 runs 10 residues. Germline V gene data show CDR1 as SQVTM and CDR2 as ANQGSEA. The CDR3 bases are TGCAGCGCCCGGGGCGAAGAGCAGTTCTTC. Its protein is CSARGEEQFF.

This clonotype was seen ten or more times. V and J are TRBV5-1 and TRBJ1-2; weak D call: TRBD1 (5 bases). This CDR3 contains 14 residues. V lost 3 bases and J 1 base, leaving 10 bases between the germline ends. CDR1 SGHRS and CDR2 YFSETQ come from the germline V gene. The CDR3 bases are TGCGCCAGCAGCTCCCAGGGCTTTAACTATGGCTACACCTTC. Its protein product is CASSSQGFNYGYTF.

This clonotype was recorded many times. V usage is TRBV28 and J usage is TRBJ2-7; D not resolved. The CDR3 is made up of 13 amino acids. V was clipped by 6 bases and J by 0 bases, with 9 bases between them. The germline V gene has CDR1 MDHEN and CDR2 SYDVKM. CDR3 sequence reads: CASSPGSSYEQYF. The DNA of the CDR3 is TGTGCCAGCAGCCCCGGTAGCTCCTACGAGCAGTACTTC. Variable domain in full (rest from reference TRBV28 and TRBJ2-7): DVKVTQSSRYLVKRTGEKVFLECVQDMDHENMFWYRQDPGLGLRLIYFSYDVKMKEKGDIPEGYSVSREKKERFSLILESASTNQTSMYLCASSPGSSYEQYFGPGTRLTVT.

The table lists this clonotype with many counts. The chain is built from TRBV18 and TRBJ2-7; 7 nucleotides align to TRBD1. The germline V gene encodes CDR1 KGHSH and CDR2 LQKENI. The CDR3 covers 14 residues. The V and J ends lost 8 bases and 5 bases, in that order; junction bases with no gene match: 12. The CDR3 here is CASEGALRTDEQYF. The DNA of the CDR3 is TGTGCCAGCGAGGGGGCACTCAGGACGGACGAGCAGTACTTC. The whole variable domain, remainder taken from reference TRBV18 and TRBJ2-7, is NAGVMQNPRHLVRRRGQEARLRCSPMKGHSHVYWYRQLPEEGLKFMVYLQKENIIDESGMPKERFSAEFPKEGPSILRIQQVVRGDSAAYFCASEGALRTDEQYFGPGTRLTVT.

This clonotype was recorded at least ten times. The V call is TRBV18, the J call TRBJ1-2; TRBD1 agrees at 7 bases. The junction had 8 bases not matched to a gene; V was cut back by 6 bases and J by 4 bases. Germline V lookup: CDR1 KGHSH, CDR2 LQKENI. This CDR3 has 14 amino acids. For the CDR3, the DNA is TGTGCCAGCTCGCCCGGGGGACAGAGCTATGGCTACACCTTC. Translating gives CASSPGGQSYGYTF.

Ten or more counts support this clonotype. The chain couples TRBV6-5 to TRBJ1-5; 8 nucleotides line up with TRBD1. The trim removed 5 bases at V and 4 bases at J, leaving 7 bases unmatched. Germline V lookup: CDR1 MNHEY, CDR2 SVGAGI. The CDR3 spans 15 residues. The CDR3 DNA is TGTGCCAGCAGTAAAGACAGGGGACCAAATCAGCCCCAGCATTTT. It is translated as CASSKDRGPNQPQHF.

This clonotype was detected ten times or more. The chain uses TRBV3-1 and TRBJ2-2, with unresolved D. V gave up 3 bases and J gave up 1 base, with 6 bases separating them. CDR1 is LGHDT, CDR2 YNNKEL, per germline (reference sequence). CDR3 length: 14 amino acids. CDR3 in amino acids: CASSQSLNTGELFF. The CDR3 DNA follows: TGTGCCAGCAGCCAGAGTTTGAACACCGGGGAGCTGTTTTTT. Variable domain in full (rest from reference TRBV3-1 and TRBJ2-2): DTAVSQTPKYLVTQMGNDKSIKCEQNLGHDTMYWYKQDSKKFLKIMFSYNNKELIINETVPNRFSPKSPDKAHLNLHINSLELGDSAVYFCASSQSLNTGELFFGEGSRLTVL.

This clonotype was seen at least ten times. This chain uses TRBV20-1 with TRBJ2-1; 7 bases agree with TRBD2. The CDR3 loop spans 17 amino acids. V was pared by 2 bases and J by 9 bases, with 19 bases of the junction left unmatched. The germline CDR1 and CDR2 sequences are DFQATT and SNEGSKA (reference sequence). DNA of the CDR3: TGCAGTGCTAGATTTTCACTAGCGCCTTTGGTTTTCGGTGAGCAGTTCTTC. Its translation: CSARFSLAPLVFGEQFF.

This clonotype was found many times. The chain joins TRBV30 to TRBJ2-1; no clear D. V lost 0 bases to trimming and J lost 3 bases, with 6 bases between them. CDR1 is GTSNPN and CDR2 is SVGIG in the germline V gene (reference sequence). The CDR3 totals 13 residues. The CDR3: CAWSVVVYNEQFF. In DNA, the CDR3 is TGTGCCTGGAGTGTAGTGGTCTACAATGAGCAGTTCTTC. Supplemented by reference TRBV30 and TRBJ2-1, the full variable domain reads SQTIHQWPATLVQPVGSPLSLECTVEGTSNPNLYWYRQAAGRGLQLLFYSVGIGQISSEVPQNLSASRPQDRQFILSSKKLLLSDSGFYLCAWSVVVYNEQFFGPGTRLTVL.

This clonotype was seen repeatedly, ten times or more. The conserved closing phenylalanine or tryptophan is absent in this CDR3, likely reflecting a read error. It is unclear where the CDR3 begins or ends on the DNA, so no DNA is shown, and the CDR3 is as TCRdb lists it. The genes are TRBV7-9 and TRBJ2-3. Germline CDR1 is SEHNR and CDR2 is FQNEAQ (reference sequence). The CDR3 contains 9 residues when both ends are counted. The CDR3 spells CASSSTESE.

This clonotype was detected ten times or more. The CDR3 DNA follows: TGTGCCAGCAGCTTCCGACAGCAAGAGACCCAGTACTTC. Amino acids: CASSFRQQETQYF. The rearrangement joins TRBV7-6 to TRBJ2-5, with D possibly matching TRBD1 (5 bases). This CDR3 is 13 amino acids long. CDR1 SGHVS and CDR2 FNYEAQ come from the germline V gene. V was trimmed by 3 bases and J by 2 bases, leaving 7 bases between them.

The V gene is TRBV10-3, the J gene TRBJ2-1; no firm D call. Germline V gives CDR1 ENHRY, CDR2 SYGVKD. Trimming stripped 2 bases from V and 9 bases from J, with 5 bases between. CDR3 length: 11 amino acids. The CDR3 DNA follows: TGTGCCATCAGTGAGGGTGGTGAGCAGTTCTTC. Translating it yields CAISEGGEQFF.

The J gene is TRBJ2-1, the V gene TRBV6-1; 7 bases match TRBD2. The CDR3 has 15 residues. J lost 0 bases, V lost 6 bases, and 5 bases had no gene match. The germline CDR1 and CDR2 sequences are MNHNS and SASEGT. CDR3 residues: CASRRAGTSYNEQFF. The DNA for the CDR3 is TGTGCCAGCAGGAGAGCGGGAACCTCCTACAATGAGCAGTTCTTC.

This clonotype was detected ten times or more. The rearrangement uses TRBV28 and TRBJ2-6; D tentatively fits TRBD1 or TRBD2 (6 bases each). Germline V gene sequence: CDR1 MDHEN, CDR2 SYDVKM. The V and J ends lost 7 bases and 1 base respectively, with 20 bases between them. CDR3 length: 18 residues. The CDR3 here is CASTPGVEGESGANVLTF. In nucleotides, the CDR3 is TGTGCCAGCACTCCCGGGGTGGAGGGGGAGTCTGGGGCCAACGTCCTGACTTTC.

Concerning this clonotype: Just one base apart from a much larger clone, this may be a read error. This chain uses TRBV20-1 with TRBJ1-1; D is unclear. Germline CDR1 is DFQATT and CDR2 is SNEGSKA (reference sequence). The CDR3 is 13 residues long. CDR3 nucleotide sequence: TGCAGTGCTAGAGATCGAAGTAACACTGAAGCTTACTTT. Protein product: CSARDRSNTEAYF.

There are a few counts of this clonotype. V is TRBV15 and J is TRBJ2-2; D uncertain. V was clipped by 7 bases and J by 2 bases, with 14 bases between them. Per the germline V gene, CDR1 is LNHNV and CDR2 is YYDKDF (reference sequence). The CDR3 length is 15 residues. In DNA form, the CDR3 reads TGTGCCACCACCCCTGACTCTTCAAACACCGGGGAGCTGTTTTTT. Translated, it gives CATTPDSSNTGELFF. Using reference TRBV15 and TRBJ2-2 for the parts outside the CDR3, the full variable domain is DAMVIQNPRYQVTQFGKPVTLSCSQTLNHNVMYWYQQKSSQAPKLLFHYYDKDFNNEADTPDNFQSRRPNTSFCFLDIRSPGLGDTAMYLCATTPDSSNTGELFFGEGSRLTVL.

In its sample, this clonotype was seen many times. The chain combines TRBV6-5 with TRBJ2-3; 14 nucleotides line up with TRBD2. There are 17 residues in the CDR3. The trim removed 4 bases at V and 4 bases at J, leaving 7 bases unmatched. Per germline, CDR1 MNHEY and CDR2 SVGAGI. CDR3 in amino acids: CASSSGTSGSRSDTQYF. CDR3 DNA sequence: TGTGCCAGCAGTTCCGGGACTAGCGGGAGTCGGTCAGATACGCAGTATTTT.

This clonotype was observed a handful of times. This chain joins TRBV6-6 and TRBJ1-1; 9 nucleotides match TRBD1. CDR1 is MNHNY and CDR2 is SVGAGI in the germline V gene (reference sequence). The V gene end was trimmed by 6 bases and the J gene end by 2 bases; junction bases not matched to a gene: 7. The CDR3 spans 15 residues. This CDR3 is CASSNYRGRNTEAFF. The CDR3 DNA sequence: TGTGCCAGCAGCAACTACAGGGGGCGCAACACTGAAGCTTTCTTT.

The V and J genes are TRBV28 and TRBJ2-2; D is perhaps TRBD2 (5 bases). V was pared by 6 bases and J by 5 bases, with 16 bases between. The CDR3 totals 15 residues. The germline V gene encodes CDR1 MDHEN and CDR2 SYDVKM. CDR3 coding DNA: TGTGCCAGCAGCTCGCCGGGCAGAGGGACCGGGGAGCTGTTTTTT. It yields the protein CASSSPGRGTGELFF.

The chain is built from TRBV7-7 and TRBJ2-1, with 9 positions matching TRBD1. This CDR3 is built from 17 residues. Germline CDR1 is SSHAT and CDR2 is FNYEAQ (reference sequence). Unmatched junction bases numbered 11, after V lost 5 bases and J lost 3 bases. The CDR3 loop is CASSRNRGRSDYNEQFF. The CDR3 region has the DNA TGTGCCAGCAGCAGGAACAGGGGGCGGTCGGACTACAATGAGCAGTTCTTC.